The clone carrying this TCR beta chain was observed many times. One junction end disagrees with the germline gene, perhaps due to a read error. The sample is drawn from a study of blood T cell repertoires in COVID-19. Study details: Both acute and convalescent COVID-19 samples were obtained from the United States, Italy and Spain.

As processed by the authors: Amplified reference gene primers provided the basis for estimating nucleated cell counts. Method: immunoSEQ multiplex PCR; TCRdb's copy keeps in-frame clones and lacks some. That table supplies the V and J calls and clone size; D and trimming were determined from the DNA. This sample yields around 300,000 clones, of which over 75% are seen a single time; 1% belongs to the top ten. CDR1 MGHRA and CDR2 YSYEKL come from the germline V gene. There are 16 residues in the CDR3. The receptor was derived from a man aged 45-60 years with active or convalescent COVID-19. V gene TRBV4-1 combines with J gene TRBJ2-5, with 9 bases fitting TRBD2. Sequencing was performed on peripheral blood. The CDR3, as DNA: TGCGCCAGCAGCCCAACGCGGGAGGGGGGAAGAGAGGCCCAGTACTTC. This translates into CASSPTREGGREAQYF.